This TCR beta chain came from a study of blood T cells in healthy people across ages. Overall study results and limits: PBMCs left unsorted prevented a conclusive naive versus antigen-experienced comparison.

The authors ran a second PCR of about 7 to 12 cycles using a sample-barcoded 5' primer and a J-beta primer mix. MiXCR, run by TCRdb on the 5' RACE reads, gives a single entry per CDR3 protein. The data hold roughly 1,700,000 distinct CDR3 sequences, with 28% observed a single time. Each sample gave at least 6 million isolated PBMCs. On this clonotype: The antigen is undetermined. This clone may be a read error of a much larger clone one base away.

Sequencing used blood. The sequence derives from a woman aged 25-40 years in good health.

Here the CDR3 DNA reads TGCGCCAGCAGCCGGACAGCGGGAGAGGCCCAGTACTTC. Translated, it gives CASSRTAGEAQYF. The chain recombines TRBV4-1 with TRBJ2-5, with TRBD2 identical over 8 bases. The CDR3 is 13 amino acids. Per the germline V gene, CDR1 is MGHRA and CDR2 is YSYEKL.